This is a list of T cell receptor beta chains from one sample in a study of HIV-infected patients and healthy controls. In TCRdb, the 5' RACE reads were re-called with MiXCR into one record per CDR3 protein. The sample records 50,000 to 80,000 distinct CDR3 sequences, 19% being singletons. Sequencing was done on a sample of CD4+ T cells from blood. The receptor source for this set is a human donor in good health. The CDR3 runs from the conserved cysteine through the conserved F or W. The D gene is left open where the match is weak. The size of a clone is reported for some rows only, either as once, few or many, or as a class for expanded clones.

len,d_gene,abundance,j_gene,v_gene,CDR3nt,CDR3aa
15,NA,NA,TRBJ1-4,TRBV7-9,TGTGCCAGCAGCTTAGAGCAGGGAACTAATGAAAAACTGTTTTTT,CASSLEQGTNEKLFF
13,NA,few,TRBJ1-6,TRBV4-1,TGCGCCAGCAGCCAAGAACTCCGATCTTCCCTCCACTTT,CASSQELRSSLHF
12,NA,few,TRBJ2-3,TRBV29-1,TGCAGCGTTAACCCCAGCGCAGATACGCAGTATTTT,CSVNPSADTQYF
15,TRBD1,NA,TRBJ1-1,TRBV19,TGTGCCAGTAGTATTCAGGGGGGTCTGGTCACTGAAGCTTTCTTT,CASSIQGGLVTEAFF
18,TRBD1,few,TRBJ1-5,TRBV6-2/TRBV6-3,TGTGCCAGCAGGACCACCGGGACAGGGGGGCTTAGCAATCAGCCCCAGCATTTT,CASRTTGTGGLSNQPQHF
13,NA,medium-sized,TRBJ2-7,TRBV20-1,TGCAGTGCTAACAAGGGGAAGGTAGACGAGCAGTACTTC,CSANKGKVDEQYF
15,NA,NA,TRBJ2-7,TRBV20-1,TGCAGTGCTACTACCCCGGGGAGGAATCGTCTCGAGCAGTACTTC,CSATTPGRNRLEQYF
17,TRBD1,NA,TRBJ1-3,TRBV10-3,TGTGCCATCAGTGGTCAAGGGACAGGAACCTCTGGAAACACCATATATTTT,CAISGQGTGTSGNTIYF
16,NA,NA,TRBJ1-6,TRBV18,TGTGCCAGCTCACGCTTGGATGGGGGTGGAAATTCACCCCTCCACTTT,CASSRLDGGGNSPLHF
16,TRBD2,few,TRBJ2-5,TRBV19,TGTGCCAGTAGTACCGTAGCGGGAGGGCCACAAGAGACCCAGTACTTC,CASSTVAGGPQETQYF
13,NA,many,TRBJ2-1,TRBV7-9,TGTGCCAGCAGCCGGATATTATACAATGAGCAGTTCTTC,CASSRILYNEQFF
13,NA,few,TRBJ2-3,TRBV11-1,TGTGCGACGGGGGCCGGGAGCACAGATACGCAGTATTTT,CATGAGSTDTQYF
14,NA,NA,TRBJ1-1,TRBV2,TGTGCCAGCAGTGAGGAGGGAAGAGGAACTGAAGCTTTCTTT,CASSEEGRGTEAFF
14,NA,NA,TRBJ1-3,TRBV20-1,TGCAGTGCTAGTGCAGGGGTGATCGGAAACACCATATATTTT,CSASAGVIGNTIYF
14,TRBD2,many,TRBJ2-3,TRBV29-1,TGCAGCGTTACCGGGACTAGCGGGAGTTATACGCAGTATTTT,CSVTGTSGSYTQYF
16,TRBD1,few,TRBJ2-4,TRBV12-3/TRBV12-4,TGTGCCAGCAGTCTCACAGGGGATCTAGCCAAAAACATTCAGTACTTC,CASSLTGDLAKNIQYF
15,TRBD2,few,TRBJ2-1,TRBV12-3/TRBV12-4,TGTGCCAGCAGTTTAGGGACTAGCGGCTACAATGAGCAGTTCTTC,CASSLGTSGYNEQFF
15,TRBD1,many,TRBJ2-5,TRBV7-9,TGTGCCAGCAGCTTAAGACAGGGCCTCCAAGAGACCCAGTACTTC,CASSLRQGLQETQYF
12,TRBD1,many,TRBJ1-2,TRBV5-5,TGTGCCAGCAGCCTGGGACAGGGCAGGTGCACCTTC,CASSLGQGRCTF
16,NA,few,TRBJ2-5,TRBV20-1,TGCAGTGCTAGAACCCCCCCCTCTACAAACCAAGAGACCCAGTACTTC,CSARTPPSTNQETQYF
18,TRBD2,few,TRBJ2-5,TRBV11-3,TGTGCCAGCAGCCCCGGGACTAGCGGGGGCTACGGGCAAGAGACCCAGTACTTC,CASSPGTSGGYGQETQYF
18,TRBD2,few,TRBJ2-1,TRBV7-2,TGTGCCAGCAGCTTACCCTTCCGACTAGCGGGAGTTAACAATGAGCAGTTCTTC,CASSLPFRLAGVNNEQFF
15,NA,NA,TRBJ1-4,TRBV18,TGTGCCAGCTCACCACTCGGGCCAAACGGGGAAAAACTGTTTTTT,CASSPLGPNGEKLFF
15,NA,NA,TRBJ1-1,TRBV19,TGTGCCAGTAGTCCCCAGGCGGTTACGAACACTGAAGCTTTCTTT,CASSPQAVTNTEAFF
14,NA,NA,TRBJ1-2,TRBV20-1,TGCAGTGCTAGAGTCCAGGAAGGAGGCTATGGCTACACCTTC,CSARVQEGGYGYTF
11,NA,NA,TRBJ1-1,TRBV12-3/TRBV12-4,TGTGCCAGCAGGGGCGACACTGAAGCTTTCTTT,CASRGDTEAFF
16,TRBD2,NA,TRBJ2-1,TRBV10-3,TGTGCCATCAGTGATGAACTAGCGGGGAGACCGAATGAGCAGTTCTTC,CAISDELAGRPNEQFF
14,NA,NA,TRBJ1-4,TRBV3-1,TGTGCCAGCAGCCAAAGTGAGGGCACCGAAAAACTGTTTTTT,CASSQSEGTEKLFF
13,NA,NA,TRBJ1-1,TRBV6-6,TGTGCCAGCAGTTACTCCGCGACTTCTGAAGATTTCTTT,CASSYSATSEDFF
18,TRBD2,few,TRBJ2-5,TRBV7-2,TGTGCCAGCAGCTTAGGGACTAGCGGGGGAGCCTACCAAGAGACCCAGTACTTC,CASSLGTSGGAYQETQYF
12,NA,NA,TRBJ2-1,TRBV3-1,TGTGCCAGCAGCGCTCCTCTCCGGGAGCAGTTCTTC,CASSAPLREQFF
14,TRBD1,many,TRBJ2-3,TRBV5-1,TGCGCCAGCAGCTTGGAGGGGGCTGCAGATACGCAGTATTTT,CASSLEGAADTQYF
15,NA,few,TRBJ2-1,TRBV7-3,TGTGCCAGCAGCTTAAAGGGGGGCAGGGTCAATGAGCAGTTCTTC,CASSLKGGRVNEQFF
14,NA,NA,TRBJ2-1,TRBV7-3,TGTGCCAGCAGCTGGGATAGGGCCAGCAATGAGCAGTTCTTC,CASSWDRASNEQFF
12,NA,NA,TRBJ2-7,TRBV29-1,TGCAGCGTTGGAGAGGGGCGGGCCGAGCAGTACTTC,CSVGEGRAEQYF
12,NA,many,TRBJ1-1,TRBV29-1,TGCAGCGCGGATCAAGGGGACACTGAAGCTTTCTTT,CSADQGDTEAFF
13,NA,NA,TRBJ1-5,TRBV2,TGTGCCAGCAGTAACAGGGAAGGTCAGCCCCAGCATTTT,CASSNREGQPQHF
17,NA,many,TRBJ1-2,TRBV3-1,TGTGCCAGCAGCCATGCAGACAGCCGATTTGCTCTTTATGGCTACACCTTC,CASSHADSRFALYGYTF
12,NA,NA,TRBJ1-1,TRBV29-1,TGCAGCGTTGAAGGAATGGGGAGGCGGGCTTTCTTT,CSVEGMGRRAFF
16,TRBD1,NA,TRBJ1-5,TRBV20-1,TGCAGTGCAAAGAGATCGGGACAGGGTTTGAATCAGCCCCAGCATTTT,CSAKRSGQGLNQPQHF
16,TRBD1,NA,TRBJ1-5,TRBV27,TGTGCCAGCAGTACTGACCGGGACAGGGTATGGCAGCCCCAGCATTTT,CASSTDRDRVWQPQHF
14,TRBD1,NA,TRBJ2-3,TRBV7-9,TGTGCCAGCAGCGTACAGGGGGGCACAGATACGCAGTATTTT,CASSVQGGTDTQYF
13,NA,many,TRBJ2-2,TRBV30,TGTGCCTGGGGCGCCTCACAGAACGGGGAGCTGTTTTTT,CAWGASQNGELFF
15,NA,NA,TRBJ2-5,TRBV7-9,TGTGCCAGCAGCTCGCAACCCGGGACGTGGGAGACCCAGTACTTC,CASSSQPGTWETQYF
15,TRBD2,few,TRBJ2-7,TRBV30,TGTGCCGGATCCGGGGGCGGGGGGGCATCCTACGAGCAGTACTTC,CAGSGGGGASYEQYF
16,NA,NA,TRBJ1-5,TRBV19,TGTGCCAGTAGCGATGCACCTACACCTAGCAATCAGCCCCAGCATTTT,CASSDAPTPSNQPQHF
15,TRBD2,NA,TRBJ2-1,TRBV7-2,TGTGCCAGCAGCCAGACTAGCGGGGCCTACAATGAGCAGTTCTTC,CASSQTSGAYNEQFF
14,NA,many,TRBJ2-7,TRBV12-3/TRBV12-4,TGTGCCAGCAGTTTATTCGCCAGGGCCCACGAGCAGTACTTC,CASSLFARAHEQYF
14,TRBD1,NA,TRBJ1-3,TRBV12-3/TRBV12-4,TGTGCCAGCAGAGGGACAGGGGGTGGAAACACCATATATTTT,CASRGTGGGNTIYF
14,NA,NA,TRBJ2-7,TRBV19,TGTGCCAGTAGTGTTAACAGTGGGACGCGGGAGCAGTACTTC,CASSVNSGTREQYF
15,TRBD1,NA,TRBJ2-3,TRBV30,TGTGCCTGGAGTCCCCTAGCAGGGGGCTCATATACGCAGTATTTT,CAWSPLAGGSYTQYF
12,NA,once,TRBJ1-1,TRBV18,TGTGCCAGCTCACCAGCGCAGGGCGTAACTTTCTTT,CASSPAQGVTFF
15,NA,many,TRBJ2-3,TRBV7-9,TGTGCCAGCAGCTTAGCGGGAGGAAGCACAGATACGCAGTATTTT,CASSLAGGSTDTQYF